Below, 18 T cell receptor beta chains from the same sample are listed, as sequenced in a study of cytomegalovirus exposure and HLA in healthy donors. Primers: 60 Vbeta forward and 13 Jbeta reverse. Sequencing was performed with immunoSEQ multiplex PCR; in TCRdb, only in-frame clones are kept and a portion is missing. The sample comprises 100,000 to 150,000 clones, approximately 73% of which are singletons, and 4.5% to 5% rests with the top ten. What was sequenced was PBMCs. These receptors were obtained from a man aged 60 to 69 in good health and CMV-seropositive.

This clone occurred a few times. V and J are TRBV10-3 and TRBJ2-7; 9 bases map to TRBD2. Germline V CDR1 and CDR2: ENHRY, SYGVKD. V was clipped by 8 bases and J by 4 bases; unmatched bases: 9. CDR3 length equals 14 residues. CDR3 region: CAIGAGGRDYEQYF. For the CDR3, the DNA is TGTGCCATCGGGGCGGGGGGGCGAGATTACGAGCAGTACTTC.

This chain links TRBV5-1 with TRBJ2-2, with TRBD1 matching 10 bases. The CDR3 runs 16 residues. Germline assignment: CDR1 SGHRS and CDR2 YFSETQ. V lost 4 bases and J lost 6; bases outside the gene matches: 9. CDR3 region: CASSRGGTGAAGELFF. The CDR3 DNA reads TGCGCCAGCAGCCGGGGAGGGACAGGGGCAGCCGGGGAGCTGTTTTTT.

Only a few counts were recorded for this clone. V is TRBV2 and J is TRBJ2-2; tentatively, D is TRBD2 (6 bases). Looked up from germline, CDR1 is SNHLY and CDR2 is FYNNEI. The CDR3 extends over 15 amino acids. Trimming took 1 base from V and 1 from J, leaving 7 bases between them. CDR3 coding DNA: TGTGCCAGCAGTGAAGGGCGGGGGAACACCGGGGAGCTGTTTTTT. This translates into CASSEGRGNTGELFF.

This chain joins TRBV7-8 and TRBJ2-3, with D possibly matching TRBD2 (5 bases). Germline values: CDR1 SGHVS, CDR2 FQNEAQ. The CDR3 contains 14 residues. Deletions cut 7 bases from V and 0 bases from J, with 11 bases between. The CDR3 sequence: CASNARTSTDTQYF. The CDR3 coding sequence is TGTGCCAGCAACGCCAGGACTAGCACAGATACGCAGTATTTT.

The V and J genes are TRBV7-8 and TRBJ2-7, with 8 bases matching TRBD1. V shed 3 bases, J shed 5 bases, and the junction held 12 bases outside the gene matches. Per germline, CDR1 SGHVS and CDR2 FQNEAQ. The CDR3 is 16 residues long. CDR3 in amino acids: CASSLPGQGVVHEQYF. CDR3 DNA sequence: TGTGCCAGCAGCTTGCCCGGACAGGGCGTCGTCCACGAGCAGTACTTC.

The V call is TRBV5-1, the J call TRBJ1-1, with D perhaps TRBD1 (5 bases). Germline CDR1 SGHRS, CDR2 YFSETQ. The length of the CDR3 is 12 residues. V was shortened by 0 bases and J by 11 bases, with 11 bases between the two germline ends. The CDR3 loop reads CASSLEAGRAFF. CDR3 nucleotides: TGCGCCAGCAGCTTGGAGGCAGGGCGGGCTTTCTTT.

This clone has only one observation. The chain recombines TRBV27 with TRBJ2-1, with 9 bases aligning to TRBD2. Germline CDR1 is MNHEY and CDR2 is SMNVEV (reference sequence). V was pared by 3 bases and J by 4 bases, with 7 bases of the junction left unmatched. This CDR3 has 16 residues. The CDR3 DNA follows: TGTGCCAGCAGTTTGAGGGGCGGGGGGGCATACAATGAGCAGTTCTTC. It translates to CASSLRGGGAYNEQFF.

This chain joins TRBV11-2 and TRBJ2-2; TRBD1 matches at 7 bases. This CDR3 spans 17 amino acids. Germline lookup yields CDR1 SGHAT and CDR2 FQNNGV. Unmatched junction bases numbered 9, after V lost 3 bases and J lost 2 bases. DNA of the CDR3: TGTGCCAGCAGCTTGACCACAGGGGCCACCAACACCGGGGAGCTGTTTTTT. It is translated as CASSLTTGATNTGELFF.

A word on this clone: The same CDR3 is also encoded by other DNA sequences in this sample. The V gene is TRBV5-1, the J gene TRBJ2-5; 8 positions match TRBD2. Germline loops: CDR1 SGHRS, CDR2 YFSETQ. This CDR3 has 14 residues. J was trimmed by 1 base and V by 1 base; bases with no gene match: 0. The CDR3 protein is CASSLSGGQETQYF. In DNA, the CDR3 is TGCGCCAGCAGCTTGAGCGGGGGCCAAGAGACCCAGTACTTC.

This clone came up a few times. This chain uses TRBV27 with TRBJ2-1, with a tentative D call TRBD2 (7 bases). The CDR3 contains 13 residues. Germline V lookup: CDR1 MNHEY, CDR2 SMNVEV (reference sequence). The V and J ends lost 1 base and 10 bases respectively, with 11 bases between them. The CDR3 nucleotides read TGTGCCAGCAGTTTATGGGGGGGCCGCGAGCAGTTCTTC. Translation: CASSLWGGREQFF.

The CDR3 DNA reads as TGTGCCAGTACGAGCGGGGCCCCGGGGCGTTCACCCCTCCACTTT. Encoded protein: CASTSGAPGRSPLHF. This chain connects TRBV19 to TRBJ1-6, with D maybe TRBD1 (5 bases). CDR3 length: 15 residues. Germline lookup yields CDR1 LNHDA and CDR2 SQIVND (reference sequence). Between the trimmed V and J ends, which lost 7 bases and 9 bases, there was a span of 19 bases.

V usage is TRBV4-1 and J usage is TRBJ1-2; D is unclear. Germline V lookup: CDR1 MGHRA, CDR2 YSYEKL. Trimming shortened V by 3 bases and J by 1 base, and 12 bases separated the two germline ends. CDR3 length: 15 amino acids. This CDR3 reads CASSQSEEYNYGYTF. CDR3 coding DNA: TGCGCCAGCAGCCAGTCGGAGGAGTATAACTATGGCTACACCTTC.

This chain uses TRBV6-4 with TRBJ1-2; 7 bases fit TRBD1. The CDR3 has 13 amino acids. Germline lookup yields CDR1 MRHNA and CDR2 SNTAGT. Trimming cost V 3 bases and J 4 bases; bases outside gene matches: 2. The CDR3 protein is CASSETGSYGYTF. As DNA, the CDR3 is TGTGCCAGCAGTGAGACAGGGAGCTATGGCTACACCTTC.

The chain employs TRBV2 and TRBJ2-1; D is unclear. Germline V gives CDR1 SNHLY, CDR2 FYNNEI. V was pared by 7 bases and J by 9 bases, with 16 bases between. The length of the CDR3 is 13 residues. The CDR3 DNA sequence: TGTGCCAGCATTCGAGGCCAGTATCCTGAGCAGTTCTTC. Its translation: CASIRGQYPEQFF.

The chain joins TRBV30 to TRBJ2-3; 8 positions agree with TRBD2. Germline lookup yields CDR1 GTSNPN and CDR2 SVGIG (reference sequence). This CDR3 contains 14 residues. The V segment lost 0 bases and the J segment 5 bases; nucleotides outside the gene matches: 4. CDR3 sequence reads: CAWSVRGLGDTQYF. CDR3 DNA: TGTGCCTGGAGTGTACGGGGACTAGGAGATACGCAGTATTTT.

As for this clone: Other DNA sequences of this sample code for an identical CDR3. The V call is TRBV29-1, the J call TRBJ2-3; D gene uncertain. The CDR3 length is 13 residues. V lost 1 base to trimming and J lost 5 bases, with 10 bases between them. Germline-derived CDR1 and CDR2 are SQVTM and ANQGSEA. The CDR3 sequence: CSVEAGGRDTQYF. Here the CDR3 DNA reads TGCAGCGTTGAAGCGGGTGGCAGAGATACGCAGTATTTT.

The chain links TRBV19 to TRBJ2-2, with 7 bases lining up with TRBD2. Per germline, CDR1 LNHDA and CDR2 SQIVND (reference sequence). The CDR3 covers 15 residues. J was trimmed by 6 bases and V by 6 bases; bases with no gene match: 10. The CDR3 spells CASRSPGEGAGELFF. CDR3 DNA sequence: TGTGCCAGTAGAAGCCCGGGGGAGGGCGCCGGGGAGCTGTTTTTT.

CDR3 protein: CASSYGLSTDTQYF. The CDR3 nucleotides are TGTGCCAGCAGTTACGGACTATCCACAGATACGCAGTATTTT. This rearrangement joins TRBV27 to TRBJ2-3; D is perhaps TRBD2 (6 bases). The V gene's germline CDR1 is MNHEY and CDR2 SMNVEV (reference sequence). V lost 4 bases and J 2 bases, leaving 10 bases between the germline ends. The CDR3 is made up of 14 amino acids.